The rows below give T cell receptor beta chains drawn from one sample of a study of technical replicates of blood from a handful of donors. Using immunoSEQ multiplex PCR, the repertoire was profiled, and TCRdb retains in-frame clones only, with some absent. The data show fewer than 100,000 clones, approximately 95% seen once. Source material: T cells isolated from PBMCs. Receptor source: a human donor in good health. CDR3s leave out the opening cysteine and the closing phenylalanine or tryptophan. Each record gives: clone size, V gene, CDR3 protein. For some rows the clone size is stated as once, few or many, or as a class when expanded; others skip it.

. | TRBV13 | ASSHTEAGLSSYEQY
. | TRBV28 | ASGLRDRGYNNQPQH
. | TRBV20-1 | SVLAEETQY
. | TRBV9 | ASSPPSGTRYNEQF
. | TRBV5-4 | ASSSKGQLYEQY
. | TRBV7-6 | ASSLLRGQGRRTEAF
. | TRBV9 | ASSIGAYNQPQH
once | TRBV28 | ASIPVDYSHHTQY
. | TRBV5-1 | ASGQLAGGGEQY
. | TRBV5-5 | ASSQTGGLDYGYT
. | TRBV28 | ATMRGGENTEAF
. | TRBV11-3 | ASVDPVDNEQF
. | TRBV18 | ASSLRDRGALGNQPQH
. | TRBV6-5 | ASIGLAALNEQF
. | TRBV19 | ASSILNNEQF
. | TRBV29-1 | SVGGTSGVNTGELF